This TCR beta chain came from a study of shared clonotypes between healthy human individuals. V gave up 6 bases and J gave up 3 bases; unmatched junction bases: 17. CDR1 SGHTS and CDR2 YDEGEE come from the germline V gene. The CDR3 runs 17 residues. Method: immunoSEQ multiplex PCR; TCRdb's copy keeps in-frame clones and lacks some. The sample holds about 2.4 million clones, 80% to 95% seen once. The sequencing input was naive CD4+ T cells from PBMCs. Indicated subset: CD45RA+ positively selected. The receptor comes from a young man in good health. Some clones in this sample may be carry-over from other donors' samples. The chain couples TRBV5-8 to TRBJ1-1, with 7 bases aligning to TRBD1. The CDR3 coding sequence is TGTGCCAGCACCCGAAAGGGAACAGGGGTTTTACACACTGAAGCTTTCTTT. Its protein is CASTRKGTGVLHTEAFF. The full variable domain, completed using reference TRBV5-8 and TRBJ1-1, is EAGVTQSPTHLIKTRGQQATLRCSPISGHTSVYWYQQALGLGLQFLLWYDEGEERNRGNFPPRFSGRQFPNYSSELNVNALELEDSALYLCASTRKGTGVLHTEAFFGQGTRLTVV.